The 18 T cell receptor beta chains presented below share a single source sample, sequenced in a study of T-cell memory formation after mild COVID-19. MiXCR, applied by TCRdb to the 5' RACE reads, yields one record per CDR3 protein. The profile shows about 49,000 distinct CDR3 sequences, approximately 6.6% of them singletons. Sequenced sample: PBMCs or a T cell subset sorted from them (not recorded which). The receptors come from a man aged 18 to 30 who had mild COVID-19 (a few samples of this study predate the infection). Cell type and time point are not known.

The rearrangement links TRBV2 to TRBJ2-3; D perhaps matches TRBD2 (6 bases). This CDR3 region has 14 residues. Germline-derived CDR1 and CDR2 are SNHLY and FYNNEI. The V end lost 2 bases, the J end lost 10 bases, and 16 bases lay between the germline ends. The CDR3: CASSEIRGDSAQYF. The CDR3 DNA reads TGTGCCAGCAGTGAAATTCGTGGGGACTCAGCGCAGTATTTT. Using reference TRBV2 and TRBJ2-3 for the parts outside the CDR3, the full variable domain is EPEVTQTPSHQVTQMGQEVILRCVPISNHLYFYWYRQILGQKVEFLVSFYNNEISEKSEIFDDQFSVERPDGSNFTLKIRSTKLEDSAMYFCASSEIRGDSAQYFGPGTRLTVL.

The V and J genes are TRBV4-3 and TRBJ2-1; D unclear. Trimming cost V 0 bases and J 2 bases, with 14 bases left between them. The CDR3 spans 17 residues. Looked up from germline, CDR1 is LGHNA and CDR2 is YSLEER. The CDR3 loop reads CASSQDPPGFAYNEQFF. As DNA, the CDR3 is TGCGCCAGCAGCCAAGACCCCCCCGGGTTCGCCTACAATGAGCAGTTCTTC.

This clonotype showed up just a few times. The CDR3 spells CASSRAPGNTEAFF. DNA of the CDR3: TGTGCCAGCAGTCGCGCCCCGGGGAACACTGAAGCTTTCTTT. The chain has TRBV12-3 or TRBV12-4 and TRBJ1-1, with D uncertain. The CDR3 runs 14 residues. The V and J ends lost 5 bases and 1 base respectively, with 11 bases between them.

A few counts support this clonotype. This chain uses TRBV5-1 with TRBJ1-2, with 7 bases fitting TRBD1. The germline CDR1 and CDR2 sequences are SGHRS and YFSETQ. CDR3 length: 13 residues. J lost 6 bases, V lost 4 bases, and 6 bases had no gene match. CDR3 coding DNA: TGCGCCAGCAGCGCAGACAGGGTTGATGGCTACACCTTC. This gives the protein CASSADRVDGYTF.

This clonotype was seen a handful of times. V and J are TRBV5-1 and TRBJ1-1; D is uncertain. CDR1 and CDR2 (germline): SGHRS, YFSETQ. V dropped 3 bases and J dropped 9 bases, with 9 bases sitting between them. The CDR3 is 11 amino acids. In DNA, the CDR3 is TGCGCCAGCAGCTCGACGGGGAAAGCTTTCTTT. Translation gives CASSSTGKAFF. Full variable domain (missing parts from reference TRBV5-1 and TRBJ1-1): KAGVTQTPRYLIKTRGQQVTLSCSPISGHRSVSWYQQTPGQGLQFLFEYFSETQRNKGNFPGRFSGRQFSNSRSEMNVSTLELGDSALYLCASSSTGKAFFGQGTRLTVV.

This clonotype was seen at least ten times. V usage is TRBV7-2 and J usage is TRBJ2-2; D perhaps matches TRBD1 (7 bases). Trimming shortened V by 5 bases and J by 5 bases, and 15 bases separated the two germline ends. Germline V gene sequence: CDR1 SGHTA, CDR2 FQGNSA. The CDR3 length is 15 residues. The CDR3 DNA reads TGTGCCAGCAGCCTGCAGGGGGGAACTACCGGGGAGCTGTTTTTT. Amino acid sequence: CASSLQGGTTGELFF.

The V and J genes are TRBV10-3 and TRBJ2-5; possible D gene TRBD2, 6 bases. CDR1 ENHRY and CDR2 SYGVKD come from the germline V gene. Trimming stripped 0 bases from V and 4 bases from J, with 6 bases between. This CDR3 has 13 amino acids. CDR3 in amino acids: CAISESGLETQYF. CDR3 in DNA: TGTGCCATCAGTGAGTCGGGACTAGAGACCCAGTACTTC.

The table lists this clonotype with a few counts. This chain connects TRBV20-1 to TRBJ2-2; 8 bases match TRBD2. In germline, CDR1 is DFQATT, CDR2 SNEGSKA (reference sequence). The CDR3 is made up of 16 amino acids. The V segment lost 3 bases and the J segment 5 bases; nucleotides outside the gene matches: 11. The CDR3 is CSASRGRAGVTGELFF. As DNA, the CDR3 is TGCAGTGCTAGCCGAGGGCGAGCGGGGGTTACCGGGGAGCTGTTTTTT.

This clonotype was recorded many times. The rearrangement links TRBV6-6 to TRBJ2-1, with no clear D. Germline V CDR1 and CDR2: MNHNY, SVGAGI (reference sequence). This CDR3 has 14 residues. The V end lost 4 bases, the J end lost 12 bases, and 19 bases lay between the germline ends. In DNA form, the CDR3 reads TGTGCCAGCAGTTTGGCGAGAGGTTCAGACGTGCAGTTCTTC. It translates to CASSLARGSDVQFF.

This clonotype was observed a handful of times. This sequence joins TRBV5-5 and TRBJ2-3; D is uncertain. V gave up 0 bases and J gave up 2 bases, with 10 bases separating them. CDR1 is SGHKS, CDR2 YYEKEE, per germline (reference sequence). This CDR3 spans 15 amino acids. CDR3 loop: CASSLVSQDTDTQYF. For the CDR3, the DNA is TGTGCCAGCAGCTTGGTCTCTCAGGACACAGATACGCAGTATTTT.

This clonotype was observed many times. The chain links TRBV7-8 to TRBJ2-5; TRBD1 matches 11 bases. This CDR3 has 16 residues. With 3 bases clipped from V and 2 bases from J, the junction kept 5 bases outside the gene matches. CDR1 SGHVS and CDR2 FQNEAQ come from the germline V gene. The chain's CDR3 is CASSLMGQGGQETQYF. CDR3 DNA sequence: TGTGCCAGCAGCTTGATGGGACAGGGGGGACAAGAGACCCAGTACTTC.

This clonotype was counted only a few times. This chain connects TRBV6-6 to TRBJ1-6, with D possibly TRBD1 on 6 matching bases. Trimming took 6 bases from V and 5 from J, leaving 14 bases between them. This CDR3 is 15 amino acids long. Germline loops: CDR1 MNHNY, CDR2 SVGAGI (reference sequence). The CDR3 DNA follows: TGTGCCAGCAGAAACGGGGGCGAAGATAATTCACCCCTCCACTTT. Protein sequence: CASRNGGEDNSPLHF.

This chain uses TRBV6-2 or TRBV6-3 with TRBJ1-5, with D perhaps TRBD1 (5 bases). The CDR3 is 13 amino acids. V was clipped by 8 bases and J by 10 bases, with 18 bases between them. CDR1 MNHEY and CDR2 SVGEGT come from the germline V gene. CDR3 sequence (DNA): TGTGCCAGCGGCCTCCAAGGGCAGGGACCCCAGCATTTT. This gives the protein CASGLQGQGPQHF.

This clonotype has a count of ten or more. The chain is built from TRBV6-1 and TRBJ2-7; D unclear. The CDR3 is made up of 13 amino acids. Looked up from germline, CDR1 is MNHNS and CDR2 is SASEGT. Between the trimmed V and J ends, which lost 6 bases and 1 base, there was a span of 10 bases. As DNA, the CDR3 is TGTGCCAGCAGGAACAGTGGATCCTACGAGCAGTACGTC. It translates to CASRNSGSYEQYV.

This clonotype turned up a few times. The genes are TRBV6-1 and TRBJ1-6; D is undetermined. The germline V gene has CDR1 MNHNS and CDR2 SASEGT. The CDR3 spans 15 residues. Trimming cost V 7 bases and J 7 bases, with 17 bases left between them. The CDR3 region is CASIVTYFANSPLHF. In DNA form, the CDR3 reads TGTGCCAGCATCGTGACATATTTTGCCAATTCACCCCTCCACTTT.

This clonotype was recorded many times. This chain joins TRBV7-2 and TRBJ2-2, with a tentative D call TRBD2 (6 bases). Germline-derived CDR1 and CDR2 are SGHTA and FQGNSA. Trimming cost V 5 bases and J 3 bases, with 13 bases left between them. This CDR3 has 15 residues. In DNA form, the CDR3 reads TGTGCCAGCAGCATCGCCACGGGGGACACCGGGGAGCTGTTTTTT. Its protein product is CASSIATGDTGELFF.

The sample holds many counts of this clonotype. V gene TRBV20-1 combines with J gene TRBJ2-2, with D tentatively TRBD1 or TRBD2 (6 bases each). Trimming removed 6 bases at V and 3 bases at J, with 17 bases between. Germline V gene sequence: CDR1 DFQATT, CDR2 SNEGSKA (reference sequence). The CDR3 has 15 amino acids. CDR3 sequence reads: CSAYPGEGDTGELFF. The CDR3 DNA follows: TGCAGTGCGTATCCGGGAGAGGGGGACACCGGGGAGCTGTTTTTT.

This clonotype was found a few times. This rearrangement joins TRBV27 to TRBJ1-1; 8 bases match TRBD1. The CDR3 runs 15 residues. The germline CDR1 and CDR2 sequences are MNHEY and SMNVEV (reference sequence). The V and J ends lost 5 bases and 1 base, in that order; junction bases with no gene match: 6. The CDR3 DNA reads TGTGCCAGCAGTAACCAGGGGGCGCGGAACACTGAAGCTTTCTTT. It translates to CASSNQGARNTEAFF.